The 26 T cell receptor beta chains listed next were all sequenced from one sample in a study of T-cell reconstitution after alpha-beta-depleted transplantation in children. Researchers prepared the TCRbeta library using unique molecular identifiers, the study reports. MiXCR, applied by TCRdb to the PCR reads, yields one record per CDR3 protein. The table records fewer than 550,000 distinct CDR3 sequences, roughly 17% of them present only once. Specimen: PBMCs, mostly from graft donor cells, collected 360 days after TCRalphabeta/CD19-depleted stem cell transplant. The receptors here all came from a boy in the first two years of life who had a stem cell transplant for Wiskott-Aldrich syndrome, so the T cells may come from the graft donor.

V gene TRBV4-1 combines with J gene TRBJ2-3; D is perhaps TRBD2 (5 bases). V lost 4 bases, J lost 1 base, and 12 bases lay in between. CDR1 is MGHRA, CDR2 YSYEKL, per germline. CDR3 length equals 15 residues. CDR3 sequence (DNA): TGCGCCAGCAGCCGATGGACCGGGGGCACAGATACGCAGTATTTT. It translates to CASSRWTGGTDTQYF.

The V gene is TRBV5-5, the J gene TRBJ2-7; no definite D call. The germline CDR1 and CDR2 sequences are SGHKS and YYEKEE (reference sequence). V dropped 1 base and J dropped 1 base, with 12 bases sitting between them. This CDR3 spans 15 amino acids. The CDR3 reads CASSLYYPGSYEQYF. CDR3 sequence (DNA): TGTGCCAGCAGCTTGTATTATCCAGGATCCTACGAGCAGTACTTC. The whole variable domain, remainder taken from reference TRBV5-5 and TRBJ2-7, is DAGVTQSPTHLIKTRGQQVTLRCSPISGHKSVSWYQQVLGQGPQFIFQYYEKEERGRGNFPDRFSARQFPNYSSELNVNALLLGDSALYLCASSLYYPGSYEQYFGPGTRLTVT.

This clonotype came up a few times. The chain carries TRBV2 and TRBJ2-1, with D possibly TRBD1 on 6 matching bases. V was pared by 3 bases and J by 4 bases, with 16 bases between. Germline V gene data show CDR1 as SNHLY and CDR2 as FYNNEI. This CDR3 region has 16 residues. CDR3 region: CASSDWPGEGYNEQFF. CDR3 nucleotide sequence: TGTGCCAGCAGTGATTGGCCAGGGGAAGGGTACAATGAGCAGTTCTTC.

This clonotype was counted a few times. V usage is TRBV7-9 and J usage is TRBJ2-7, with no clear D. V was pared by 6 bases and J by 4 bases, with 10 bases between. The germline V gene has CDR1 SEHNR and CDR2 FQNEAQ (reference sequence). The CDR3 length is 12 residues. The CDR3 bases are TGTGCCAGCAGTCAACAGAGATACGAGCAGTACTTC. Its translation is CASSQQRYEQYF.

This clonotype was counted only a few times. The chain recombines TRBV4-1 with TRBJ2-2, with a possible D match to TRBD2 (6 bases). The CDR3 has 17 amino acids. Germline-derived CDR1 and CDR2 are MGHRA and YSYEKL. V was clipped by 1 base and J by 0 bases, with 12 bases between them. The CDR3: CASSQVGGLPNTGELFF. CDR3 nucleotides: TGCGCCAGCAGCCAAGTTGGAGGGCTTCCGAACACCGGGGAGCTGTTTTTT.

The V gene is TRBV6-2 or TRBV6-3, the J gene TRBJ2-5; perhaps TRBD1 as D (6 bases). Germline V gives CDR1 MNHEY, CDR2 SVGEGT. The CDR3 has 13 amino acids. V was trimmed by 2 bases and J by 4 bases, leaving 8 bases between them. The CDR3 DNA follows: TGTGCCAGCAGTTACGGACAGTTAGAGACCCAGTACTTC. Protein: CASSYGQLETQYF.

The sample holds a few counts of this clonotype. V gene TRBV20-1 combines with J gene TRBJ2-3, with D uncertain. Germline V gives CDR1 DFQATT, CDR2 SNEGSKA (reference sequence). Trimming stripped 0 bases from V and 2 bases from J, with 6 bases between. CDR3 length: 13 amino acids. This CDR3 reads CSARDSHTDTQYF. Here the CDR3 DNA reads TGCAGTGCTAGAGATAGCCACACAGATACGCAGTATTTT.

This chain joins TRBV24-1 and TRBJ2-6, with 8 bases aligning to TRBD1. Looked up from germline, CDR1 is KGHDR and CDR2 is SFDVKD. CDR3 length: 16 residues. Trimming took 3 bases from V and 2 from J; bases not matched to a gene: 2. The CDR3 DNA reads TGTGCCACCAGTGATCGGACAGGGACTGGGGCCAACGTCCTGACTTTC. This encodes CATSDRTGTGANVLTF.

The chain joins TRBV7-9 to TRBJ2-5, with unresolved D. Trimming left V 5 bases short and J 4 bases short, with 8 bases between. The CDR3 sequence is 12 residues long. CDR1 and CDR2 from the germline V gene are SEHNR and FQNEAQ (reference sequence). In DNA, the CDR3 is TGTGCCAGCAGCACACCTTTAGAGACCCAGTACTTC. This codes for CASSTPLETQYF.

This clonotype was seen only a few times. This rearrangement joins TRBV20-1 to TRBJ1-5; D remains ambiguous. V was shortened by 1 base and J by 6 bases, with 10 bases between the two germline ends. Germline CDR1 is DFQATT and CDR2 is SNEGSKA (reference sequence). The CDR3 is 13 residues long. Here the CDR3 DNA reads TGCAGTGCTAGAGTAGGGAAGAGTCAGCCCCAGCATTTT. It is translated as CSARVGKSQPQHF.

This chain connects TRBV6-5 to TRBJ2-5, with D possibly being TRBD1 or TRBD2 (5 bases each). The CDR3 contains 15 residues. Germline CDR1 is MNHEY and CDR2 is SVGAGI. Between the trimmed V and J ends, which lost 0 bases and 5 bases, there was a span of 13 bases. CDR3 bases: TGTGCCAGCAGTTACTCTCAGGGACGTCGGGAGACCCAGTACTTC. Its protein is CASSYSQGRRETQYF.

V and J are TRBV20-1 and TRBJ1-5; TRBD1 aligns across 7 bases. The CDR3 has 15 amino acids. V lost 3 bases and J lost 3; bases outside the gene matches: 8. Germline loops: CDR1 DFQATT, CDR2 SNEGSKA (reference sequence). The CDR3, as DNA: TGCAGTGCTAGTCAGGGGGAAGGGGACAATCAGCCCCAGCATTTT. It is translated as CSASQGEGDNQPQHF.

This clonotype was counted between two and nine times. V usage is TRBV20-1 and J usage is TRBJ1-1, with TRBD1 identical over 8 bases. Germline V gives CDR1 DFQATT, CDR2 SNEGSKA (reference sequence). The CDR3 spans 12 residues. V was pared by 2 bases and J by 6 bases, with 2 bases of the junction left unmatched. This CDR3 is CSARYRGAEAFF. DNA of the CDR3: TGCAGTGCTAGATACAGGGGGGCTGAAGCTTTCTTT.

The chain joins TRBV6-5 to TRBJ1-2; D is unclear. V lost 0 bases, J lost 8 bases, and 19 bases lay in between. The CDR3 covers 16 residues. The germline gives CDR1 MNHEY, CDR2 SVGAGI. CDR3 bases: TGTGCCAGCAGTTACTCGAAGGCAGCCTTTGGCGGAGGCTACACCTTC. As protein: CASSYSKAAFGGGYTF.

This clonotype was observed many times. V gene TRBV5-1 combines with J gene TRBJ2-3; D uncertain. The V end lost 0 bases, the J end lost 2 bases, and 7 bases lay between the germline ends. The germline gives CDR1 SGHRS, CDR2 YFSETQ. The CDR3 is 14 amino acids. CDR3 protein: CASSLGRYTDTQYF. CDR3 in DNA: TGCGCCAGCAGCTTGGGCAGATACACAGATACGCAGTATTTT.

The J gene is TRBJ2-4, the V gene TRBV29-1; 7 nucleotides agree with TRBD1. The CDR3 runs 13 residues. Trimming at V came to 5 bases and at J to 6 bases, leaving 7 bases not matched to a gene. Germline lookup yields CDR1 SQVTM and CDR2 ANQGSEA. The DNA for the CDR3 is TGCAGCGTTCGACAGGGTGGAGGAAACATTCAGTACTTC. Translation: CSVRQGGGNIQYF.

In its sample, this clonotype was seen once. The V and J genes are TRBV29-1 and TRBJ1-5; tentatively, D is TRBD1 (6 bases). CDR1 is SQVTM and CDR2 is ANQGSEA in the germline V gene. CDR3 length: 12 amino acids. The germline V and J ends were trimmed by 7 bases and 6 bases, with 13 bases remaining between them. The CDR3 region is CSAAGESQPQHF. The CDR3 DNA sequence: TGCAGCGCCGCAGGGGAGTCTCAGCCCCAGCATTTT.

There are a few counts of this clonotype. CDR3 coding DNA: TGTGCCAGCAGCTTAACGCGACAGGGGATCACTGAAGCTTTCTTT. It is translated as CASSLTRQGITEAFF. The chain uses TRBV11-2 and TRBJ1-1; 8 bases line up with TRBD1. This CDR3 has 15 residues. From germline, CDR1 is SGHAT and CDR2 FQNNGV. With V trimmed by 2 bases and J by 4 bases, 6 bases remained unmatched.

This clonotype was recorded once. The chain employs TRBV11-1 and TRBJ2-3; 10 nucleotides line up with TRBD2. CDR3 size: 18 residues. CDR1 and CDR2 (germline): SGHAT, FQDESV (reference sequence). V dropped 2 bases and J dropped 2; count of bases not matched to a gene: 10. CDR3 DNA sequence: TGTGCCAGCAGCTTAACACTCTTGCTAGCGGGAGCCACAGATACGCAGTATTTT. This codes for CASSLTLLLAGATDTQYF.

Only a few counts were recorded for this clonotype. The genes are TRBV18 and TRBJ1-1; maybe TRBD1 (6 bases). V was cut by 6 bases and J by 1 base, with 15 bases left in between. The CDR3 has 15 amino acids. Looked up from germline, CDR1 is KGHSH and CDR2 is LQKENI. This chain's CDR3 is CASSPATGWNTEAFF. As DNA, the CDR3 is TGTGCCAGCTCCCCAGCGACAGGTTGGAACACTGAAGCTTTCTTT.

The gene calls are TRBV12-3 or TRBV12-4 and TRBJ2-2, with a possible D match to TRBD2 (5 bases). Trimming took 5 bases from V and 1 from J, leaving 14 bases between them. There are 16 residues in the CDR3. CDR3 loop: CASSIRIGGNTGELFF. The CDR3, as DNA: TGTGCCAGCAGTATACGGATAGGAGGGAACACCGGGGAGCTGTTTTTT.

This clonotype was detected many times. The rearrangement joins TRBV19 to TRBJ2-1; D uncertain. V lost 5 bases, J lost 7 bases, and 6 bases lay in between. The CDR3 spans 11 residues. Germline V gene data show CDR1 as LNHDA and CDR2 as SQIVND (reference sequence). CDR3 region: CASSWRNEQFF. CDR3 sequence (DNA): TGTGCCAGTAGTTGGCGGAATGAGCAGTTCTTC.

CDR3 DNA sequence: TGTACCTGCAGTCCCCCCGCCCCTCCCGGGACTAGCGACTACAATGAGCAGTTCTTC. Translated: CTCSPPAPPGTSDYNEQFF. The rearrangement joins TRBV6-4 to TRBJ2-1; 10 bases agree with TRBD2. CDR3 size: 19 residues. Germline CDR1 MRHNA, CDR2 SNTAGT.

This clonotype was picked up a small number of times. The chain carries TRBV15 and TRBJ2-5; a weak D match, TRBD1 (7 bases). From germline, CDR1 is LNHNV and CDR2 YYDKDF (reference sequence). V was shortened by 4 bases and J by 5 bases, with 17 bases between the two germline ends. This CDR3 spans 15 amino acids. The CDR3 loop is CATSNNRGLRETQYF. The CDR3, as DNA: TGTGCCACCAGCAATAACAGGGGACTTCGGGAGACCCAGTACTTC.

For this clonotype: Lacking the conserved final phenylalanine or tryptophan, this CDR3 likely reflects a read error. The chain recombines TRBV7-2 with TRBJ2-7; 12 positions agree with TRBD2. V was pared by 2 bases and J by 2 bases, with 4 bases of the junction left unmatched. The CDR3 loop spans 16 amino acids. CDR1 is SGHTA and CDR2 is FQGNSA in the germline V gene. CDR3 loop: CASSLPRLAGAYEQYS. The CDR3 DNA reads TGTGCCAGCAGCTTACCGCGACTAGCGGGAGCCTACGAGCAGTACTCC.

Comment on this clonotype: This may arise from a read error, as a much more abundant clone is one base away. The CDR3 DNA is TGTGCCGGCGAACCTGGGCGTTGGTCCGGGGAGCTGTTTTTT. Protein product: CAGEPGRWSGELFF. The chain joins TRBV12-3 or TRBV12-4 to TRBJ2-2; D call uncertain. The CDR3 loop spans 14 amino acids. Trimming stripped 11 bases from V and 6 bases from J, with 19 bases between.